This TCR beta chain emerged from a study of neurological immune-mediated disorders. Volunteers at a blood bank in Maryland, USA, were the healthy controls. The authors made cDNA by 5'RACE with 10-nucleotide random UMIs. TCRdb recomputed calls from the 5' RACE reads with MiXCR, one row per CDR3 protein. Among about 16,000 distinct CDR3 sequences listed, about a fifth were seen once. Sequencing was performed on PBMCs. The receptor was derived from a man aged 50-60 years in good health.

CDR3 residues: CSASMSGDAKNIQYF. The DNA for the CDR3 is TGCAGTGCTAGTATGTCGGGGGACGCCAAAAACATTCAGTACTTC. The rearrangement joins TRBV20-1 to TRBJ2-4; D perhaps matches TRBD2 (6 bases). Per germline, CDR1 DFQATT and CDR2 SNEGSKA (reference sequence). CDR3 size: 15 residues. V was shortened by 3 bases and J by 1 base, with 13 bases between the two germline ends.